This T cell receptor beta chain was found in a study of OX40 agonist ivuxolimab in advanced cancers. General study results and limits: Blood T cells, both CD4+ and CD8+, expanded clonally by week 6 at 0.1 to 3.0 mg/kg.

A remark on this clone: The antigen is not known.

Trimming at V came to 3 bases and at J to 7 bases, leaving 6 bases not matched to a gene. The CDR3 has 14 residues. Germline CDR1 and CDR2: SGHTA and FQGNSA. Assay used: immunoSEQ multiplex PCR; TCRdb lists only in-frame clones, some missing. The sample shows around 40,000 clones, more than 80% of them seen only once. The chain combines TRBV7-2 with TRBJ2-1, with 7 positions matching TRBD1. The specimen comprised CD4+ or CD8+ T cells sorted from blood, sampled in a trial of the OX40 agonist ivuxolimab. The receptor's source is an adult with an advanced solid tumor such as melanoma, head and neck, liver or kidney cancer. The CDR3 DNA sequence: TGTGCCAGCAGCTTGAGACAGGGAATGAATGAGCAGTTCTTC. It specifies CASSLRQGMNEQFF.